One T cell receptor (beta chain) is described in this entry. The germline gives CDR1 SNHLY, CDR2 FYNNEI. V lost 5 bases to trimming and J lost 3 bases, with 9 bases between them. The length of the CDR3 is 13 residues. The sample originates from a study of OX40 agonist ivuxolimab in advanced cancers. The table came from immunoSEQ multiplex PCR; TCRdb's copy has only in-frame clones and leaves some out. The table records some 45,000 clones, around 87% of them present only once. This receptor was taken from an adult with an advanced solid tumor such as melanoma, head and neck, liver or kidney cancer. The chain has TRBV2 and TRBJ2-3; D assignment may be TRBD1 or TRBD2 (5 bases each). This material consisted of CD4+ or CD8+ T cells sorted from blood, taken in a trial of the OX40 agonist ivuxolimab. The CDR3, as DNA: TGTGCCAGCAGTTGGGGGATGACAGATACGCAGTATTTT. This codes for CASSWGMTDTQYF.